These T cell receptor beta chains were read from a single sample in a study of beta chain features in type 1 diabetes. The protocol was immunoSEQ multiplex PCR, while the TCRdb copy is restricted to in-frame clones and leaves out a portion. The sample comprises 450,000 to 600,000 clones, about 32% of which are singletons, and about 0.065% rests with the top ten. Sequencing was done on a sample of naive CD4+ T cells from blood. Receptors originate from a man aged 18 to 30 in good health. Each CDR3 is given with its conserved first and last residue. D genes are given only for firm matches. The size field is filled for only some rows; it gives once, few, many or a size class.

NA,NA,TRBJ2-6,TRBV29-1,CSVGGGSGANVLTF,TGCAGCGTTGGTGGAGGCTCTGGGGCCAACGTCCTGACTTTC
NA,TRBD2,TRBJ2-1,TRBV5-1,CASSLGLAAYNEQFF,TGCGCCAGCAGCTTGGGGCTAGCGGCTTACAATGAGCAGTTCTTC
NA,NA,TRBJ1-5,TRBV7-2,CASSYDGDQPQHF,TGTGCCAGCAGCTACGATGGGGACCAGCCCCAGCATTTT
NA,NA,TRBJ2-5,TRBV14,CASSHKLETQYF,TGTGCCAGCAGCCATAAGCTCGAGACCCAGTACTTC
NA,NA,TRBJ2-5,TRBV2,CASTANQETQYF,TGTGCCAGCACGGCCAACCAAGAGACCCAGTACTTC
NA,NA,TRBJ2-7,TRBV10-3,CAITQDSSYEQYF,TGTGCCATCACCCAAGACAGTTCCTACGAGCAGTACTTC
NA,TRBD2,TRBJ2-7,TRBV30,CAWSTGLASLYEQYF,TGTGCCTGGAGCACGGGACTAGCGAGTCTCTACGAGCAGTACTTC
NA,NA,TRBJ2-3,TRBV10-3,CAISRSTDTQYF,TGTGCCATCAGTAGGTCCACAGATACGCAGTATTTT
NA,NA,TRBJ1-4,TRBV30,CAWNPDGRNEKLFF,TGTGCCTGGAACCCTGACGGACGTAATGAAAAACTGTTTTTT
NA,NA,TRBJ2-2,TRBV11-1,CASSLVVGATGELFF,TGTGCCAGCAGCTTAGTTGTCGGGGCCACCGGGGAGCTGTTTTTT
NA,TRBD2,TRBJ2-3,TRBV5-1,CASSSQTSVTADTQYF,TGCGCCAGCAGCTCCCAGACTAGCGTCACAGCAGATACGCAGTATTTT
NA,NA,TRBJ2-7,TRBV29-1,CSVEAGAYYEQYF,TGCAGCGTTGAGGCAGGTGCCTACTACGAGCAGTACTTC
few,NA,TRBJ2-1,TRBV14,CASSRGPYNEQFF,TGTGCCAGCAGCCGAGGGCCGTACAATGAGCAGTTCTTC
NA,NA,TRBJ2-1,TRBV7-8,CASSLGVLYNEQFF,TGTGCCAGCAGCTTAGGTGTACTATACAATGAGCAGTTCTTC
few,NA,TRBJ2-2,TRBV14,CASSQSGGLRGTGELFF,TGTGCCAGCAGCCAGTCCGGGGGGCTGCGAGGAACCGGGGAGCTGTTTTTT
few,NA,TRBJ1-2,TRBV6-5,CASSYGGSAYGYTF,TGTGCCAGCAGTTACGGGGGGAGCGCCTATGGCTACACCTTC
few,TRBD2,TRBJ2-3,TRBV10-3,CAISDSRGTSESTDTQYF,TGTGCCATCAGTGACTCACGGGGGACTAGCGAAAGCACAGATACGCAGTATTTT
few,NA,TRBJ2-7,TRBV29-1,CSVVSHGTYEQYF,TGCAGCGTTGTCAGCCACGGGACCTACGAGCAGTACTTC